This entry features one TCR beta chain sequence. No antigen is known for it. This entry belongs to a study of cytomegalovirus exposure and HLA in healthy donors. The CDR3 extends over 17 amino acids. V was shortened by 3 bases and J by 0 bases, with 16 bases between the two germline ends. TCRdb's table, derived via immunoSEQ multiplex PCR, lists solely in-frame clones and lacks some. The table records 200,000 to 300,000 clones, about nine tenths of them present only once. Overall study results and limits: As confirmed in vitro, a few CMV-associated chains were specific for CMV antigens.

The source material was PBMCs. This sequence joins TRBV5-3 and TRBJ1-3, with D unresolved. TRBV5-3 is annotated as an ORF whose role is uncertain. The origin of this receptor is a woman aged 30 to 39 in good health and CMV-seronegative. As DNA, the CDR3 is TGTGCCAGAAGCTGGGGTACTAGGACCTTCTCTGGAAACACCATATATTTT. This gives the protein CARSWGTRTFSGNTIYF.